This paragraph reports one T cell receptor beta chain. The target antigen is unknown. These data originate in a study of CD8 T cells in ankylosing spondylitis. Study observations and caveats: Significantly higher representation of disease-linked clones was reported for matched ankylosing spondylitis synovial fluid. About 8 highly homologous variants made up a TCR beta motif, and this motif appeared characteristic of ankylosing spondylitis blood.

The CDR3 has 16 amino acids. Germline V gene lookup returns CDR1 SGHNT and CDR2 YENEEA. V gave up 4 bases and J gave up 0 bases, with 13 bases separating them. For TCR beta, libraries came from quantitative 5'-RACE with molecular barcodes. In TCRdb, the 5' RACE reads were re-called with MiXCR into one record per CDR3 protein. This sample has some 840,000 distinct CDR3 sequences; about 10% occur once, and the top ten carry about 0.5%. The specimen was blood, either unsorted or a sorted T cell fraction (not recorded which). The TCR originated in a male donor with ankylosing spondylitis. The V and J genes are TRBV11-3 and TRBJ2-1; a weak D match, TRBD1 (6 bases). The CDR3, as DNA: TGTGCCAGCAGCTCCCAACAGGGAACCTCCTACAATGAGCAGTTCTTC. Its translation: CASSSQQGTSYNEQFF.